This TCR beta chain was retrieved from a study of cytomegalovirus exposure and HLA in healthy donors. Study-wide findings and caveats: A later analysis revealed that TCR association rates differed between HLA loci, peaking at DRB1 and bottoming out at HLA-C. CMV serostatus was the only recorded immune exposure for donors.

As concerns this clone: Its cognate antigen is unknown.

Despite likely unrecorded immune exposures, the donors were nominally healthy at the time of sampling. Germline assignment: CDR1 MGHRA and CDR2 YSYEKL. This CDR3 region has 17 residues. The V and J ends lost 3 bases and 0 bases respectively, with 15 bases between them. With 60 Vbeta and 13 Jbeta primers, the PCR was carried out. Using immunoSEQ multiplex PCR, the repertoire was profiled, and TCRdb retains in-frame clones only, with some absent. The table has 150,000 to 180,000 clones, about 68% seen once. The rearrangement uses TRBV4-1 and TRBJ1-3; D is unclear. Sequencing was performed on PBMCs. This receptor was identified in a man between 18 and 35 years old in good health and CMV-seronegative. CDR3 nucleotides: TGCGCCAGCAGCCACCAAAAACGAGTCTTCTCTGGAAACACCATATATTTT. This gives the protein CASSHQKRVFSGNTIYF.